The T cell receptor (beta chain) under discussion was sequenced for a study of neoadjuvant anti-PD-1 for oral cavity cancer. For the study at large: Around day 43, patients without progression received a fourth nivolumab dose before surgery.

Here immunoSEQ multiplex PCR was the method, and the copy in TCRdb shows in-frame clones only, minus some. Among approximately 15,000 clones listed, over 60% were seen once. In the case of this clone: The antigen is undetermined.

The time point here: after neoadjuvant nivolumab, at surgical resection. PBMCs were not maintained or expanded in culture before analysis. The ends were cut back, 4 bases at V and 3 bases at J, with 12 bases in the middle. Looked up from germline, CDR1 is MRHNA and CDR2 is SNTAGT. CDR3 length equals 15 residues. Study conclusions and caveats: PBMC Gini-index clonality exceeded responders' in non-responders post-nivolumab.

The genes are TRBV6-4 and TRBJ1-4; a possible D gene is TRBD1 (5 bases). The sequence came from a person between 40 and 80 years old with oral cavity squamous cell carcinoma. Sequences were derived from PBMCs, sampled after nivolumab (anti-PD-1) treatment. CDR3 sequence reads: CASSGPRASNEKLFF. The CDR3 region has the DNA TGTGCCAGCAGTGGCCCCAGGGCCTCTAATGAAAAACTGTTTTTT.